This T cell receptor (beta chain) was sequenced for a study of cytomegalovirus exposure and HLA in healthy donors. PCR employed 60 Vbeta and 13 Jbeta primers. Data came from immunoSEQ multiplex PCR; TCRdb stores just in-frame clones and leaves some out. The data show 60,000 to 70,000 clones, about 75% seen once. The germline V gene has CDR1 SGHTA and CDR2 FQGNSA. This CDR3 has 12 residues. The V end was cut by 3 bases, the J end by 6 bases, with 7 bases between. Findings of the study overall: Among CMV-associated TCR beta chains, most appeared HLA-restricted in a later analysis.

Remarks on this clone: Its antigen is as yet unknown.

Sequencing used PBMCs. The chain has TRBV7-2 and TRBJ2-3; perhaps TRBD2 as D (5 bases). The TCR was taken from a middle-aged woman in good health and CMV-seropositive. CDR3 sequence reads: CASSFSGDTQYF. In nucleotides, the CDR3 is TGTGCCAGCAGCTTCAGCGGTGATACGCAGTATTTT.